The subject of this entry is one T cell receptor (beta chain). Its antigen is not identified. Only CD45RO-negative cells positively selected for CCR7 counted as naive CD8 cells, so terminally differentiated effector memory CD45RA+ cells were excluded. The data were obtained in a study of shared clonotypes between healthy human individuals. The germline V gene has CDR1 SGHTS and CDR2 YDEGEE. The CDR3 spans 16 residues. The ends were cut back, 0 bases at V and 5 bases at J, with 14 bases in the middle. Study-wide findings and caveats: The study generally estimated greater richness for naive than memory subsets.

Repertoires were generated with immunoSEQ multiplex PCR, while TCRdb's copy carries only in-frame clones and drops some. The sample records 630,000 or so clones, 95% to 98% being singletons. The TCR was taken from a man aged 25-40 years in good health. The sequencing sample was made of naive CD8+ T cells sorted from blood. The chain uses TRBV5-8 and TRBJ2-2, with D possibly matching TRBD2 (6 bases). The DNA for the CDR3 is TGTGCCAGCAGCTTGGATTTGCGGGGTTGGACCGGGGAGCTGTTTTTT. Translation: CASSLDLRGWTGELFF.